The 9 T cell receptor beta chains listed next were all sequenced from one sample in a study of T-cell memory formation after mild COVID-19. TCRdb re-analysed the 5' RACE reads in MiXCR, keeping a single row per CDR3 protein. The table lists hundreds of thousands of distinct CDR3 sequences, roughly 25% of them singletons, with under 15% in the top ten. Material for sequencing was PBMCs or a T cell subset sorted from them (not recorded which). Receptors originate from an adult woman who had mild COVID-19 (a few samples of this study predate the infection). Cell type and time point are not known.

This clonotype has just a few counts. V usage is TRBV7-6 and J usage is TRBJ2-7; 9 bases line up with TRBD1. This CDR3 is 16 amino acids long. The germline V gene encodes CDR1 SGHVS and CDR2 FNYEAQ. The J segment lost 2 bases and the V segment lost 5 bases, leaving 10 bases of the junction unmatched. CDR3: CASSPPPGQGTYEQYF. DNA for the CDR3: TGTGCCAGCAGCCCTCCTCCGGGACAGGGTACCTACGAGCAGTACTTC.

This clonotype was detected only a few times. The chain has TRBV14 and TRBJ2-7; 10 bases map to TRBD2. J lost 0 bases, V lost 4 bases, and 6 bases had no gene match. The germline V gene encodes CDR1 SGHDN and CDR2 FVKESK. This CDR3 comprises 16 residues. The DNA for the CDR3 is TGTGCCAGCAGCCCACCCGGGACTAGCGCCTCCTACGAGCAGTACTTC. Translation gives CASSPPGTSASYEQYF.

V usage is TRBV18 and J usage is TRBJ1-5, with D maybe TRBD1 (6 bases). Trimming took off 0 bases at V and 6 bases at J, with 15 bases between the two ends. Germline loops: CDR1 KGHSH, CDR2 LQKENI. The CDR3 runs 16 residues. The CDR3 spells CASSPPATGWAQPQHF. CDR3 coding DNA: TGTGCCAGCTCACCACCGGCCACAGGGTGGGCTCAGCCCCAGCATTTT.

This clonotype has a handful of counts. The rearrangement links TRBV6-5 to TRBJ2-7, with D tentatively TRBD1 (5 bases). V was shortened by 2 bases and J by 3 bases, with 17 bases between the two germline ends. The CDR3 totals 16 residues. The V gene's germline CDR1 is MNHEY and CDR2 SVGAGI. In nucleotides, the CDR3 is TGTGCCAGCAGTTACCAGACAGACCCTAGGATCTACGAGCAGTACTTC. Protein sequence: CASSYQTDPRIYEQYF.

This clonotype was seen only a few times. This chain connects TRBV15 to TRBJ2-1, with 7 positions matching TRBD2. CDR3 size: 16 residues. Per the germline V gene, CDR1 is LNHNV and CDR2 is YYDKDF (reference sequence). V shed 6 bases, J shed 9 bases, and the junction held 17 bases outside the gene matches. The CDR3 DNA follows: TGTGCCACCAGAGACGACCCCCGGGAGGATAGGGGTGAGCAGTTCTTC. This encodes CATRDDPREDRGEQFF.

This clonotype was counted between two and nine times. The chain carries TRBV4-3 and TRBJ2-3; D call uncertain. This CDR3 is 14 amino acids long. Germline CDR1 is LGHNA and CDR2 is YSLEER. V lost 1 base and J lost 6, with 11 bases in between. The CDR3, as DNA: TGCGCCAGCAGCCAAGGAACTGGCTGGGATACGCAGTATTTT. It specifies CASSQGTGWDTQYF.

The chain is built from TRBV12-3 or TRBV12-4 and TRBJ1-3; D unclear. V lost 5 bases, J lost 0 bases, and 11 bases lay in between. The CDR3 runs 15 residues. The CDR3 DNA reads as TGTGCCAGCAGTGAGCAGTCGCTCTCTGGAAACACCATATATTTT. Translated: CASSEQSLSGNTIYF.

This clonotype occurred a few times. The chain couples TRBV18 to TRBJ2-2; TRBD1 agrees at 9 bases. Germline values: CDR1 KGHSH, CDR2 LQKENI. The V segment lost 3 bases and the J segment 5 bases; nucleotides outside the gene matches: 4. The CDR3 spans 15 residues. In DNA, the CDR3 is TGTGCCAGCTCACCCGGACAGGGGAGAACCGGGGAGCTGTTTTTT. Its translation is CASSPGQGRTGELFF.

This clonotype was observed a few times. The CDR3 loop is CASSQELAGGPDTGELFF. For the CDR3, the DNA is TGCGCCAGCAGCCAAGAACTAGCGGGGGGGCCCGACACCGGGGAGCTGTTTTTT. The V call is TRBV4-1, the J call TRBJ2-2; TRBD2 matches at 13 bases. Trimming removed 0 bases from V and 3 bases from J; junction bases left unmatched: 4. Germline V lookup: CDR1 MGHRA, CDR2 YSYEKL. The CDR3 extends over 18 amino acids.